This entry features one T cell receptor (beta chain) sequence. This clonotype appeared once. There is no known antigen for this receptor. A single base separates this from a much larger clone, so it may be a read error. This sample was included in a study of blood T cells in healthy people across ages (dated by TCRdb to between 2014 and 2017). At the level of the whole study: In model experiments, template switching captured about one uniquely barcoded TCR beta cDNA molecule for every two T cells. The donors were divided into four age groups: young (average approximately 15 years), middle-aged (about 41), aged (roughly 66) and long-lived (about 79). To avoid experimental bias, donors of different ages were distributed randomly across sequencing lanes. The study analyzed two additional independent replicas of 1 million unique cDNA reads from the same blood draw for two donors, one aged 18 to 30 and one aged 80 or older. Using deep sequencing normalized with unique cDNA molecular identifiers, the study measured how TCR beta repertoire diversity changes with age.

Per the germline V gene (reference sequence), MNHEY is the CDR1 and SMNVEV is the CDR2. The CDR3, from cysteine to phenylalanine, totals 15 residues. CDR3 DNA is the only sequence kept; it has 45 bases, read in frame from the first base. The paper as a whole reports these results and caveats: Observed TCR beta diversity per million T cells fell roughly linearly with age, and a significant reduction was already apparent by age roughly 40. Because donor CMV infection status was unknown, age-related changes in expanded clonotypes were potentially confounded. The long-lived group showed more naive CD4+ T cells, fewer expanded clones and increased TCR diversity than the aged group, suggesting age selection. The percentage of naive T cells measured by flow cytometry correlated strongly with observed TCR beta diversity. Conclusive comparison of naive and antigen-experienced compartments was prevented by the profiling of bulk unsorted PBMCs. Estimates of total diversity from one million sequenced T cells were regarded as lower bounds and underestimates.

Library preparation used 5' RACE. Sequenced on an Illumina HiSeq 2500. A second PCR of roughly 6 to 11 cycles was run with a J-beta primer mix and a sample-barcoded 5' primer. Each TCR beta cDNA molecule received a unique molecular identifier from a template-switch 5' adaptor carrying 12 random nucleotides. Each sample yielded at least 2.5 million CDR3-containing paired-end reads. First-strand cDNA was synthesized from all RNA with the Mint cDNA synthesis kit, primed by a TRBC-specific oligonucleotide. After uracil-DNA glycosylase treatment, a first 18-cycle PCR used universal primers M1SS and BC2_uni_R on all cDNA. On the study's bioinformatics: Normalization of each sample was performed by random selection of 1 million high-quality reads, each carrying a distinct molecular identifier. Instead of being binned into consensus sequences, reads with shared molecular identifiers were discarded. CDR3 identification, clonotype clustering and error correction used MiTCR with a Q25 quality threshold and the strictest error-elimination algorithm. A nonparametric unseen species model with Euler transformation was used to estimate lower-bound total TCR beta diversity. Clones were called with MiXCR by TCRdb after fastp trimmed the public reads at Q25, and only in-frame beta chains were retained. Identical CDR3 proteins give one entry, which carries the most common genes and DNA. The V and J calls were not made by the authors but by TCRdb's processing. This sample lists about 670,000 distinct CDR3 sequences; less than 45% were detected once. The ten largest clones take up around 30% of the sample.

The donors were some 36 Caucasian individuals from Russia, aged roughly 6 to 90 years, who were systemically healthy. Each donor gave 8 to 10 milliliters of peripheral blood, drawn into EDTA-treated Vacutainer tubes. PBMCs were isolated by Ficoll-Paque density-gradient centrifugation, with at least 6.5 million obtained per sample. Total RNA, at least 5.5 micrograms per sample, was extracted from PBMCs with Trizol reagent. The percentages of naive CD45RAhigh/CD27high T cells were determined by flow cytometry on a PBMC aliquot from every donor. The receptor was isolated from a man at least 80 years old in good health. The chain is encoded by TRBV27 joined to TRBJ2-4; tentative D gene TRBD2, with 6 bases matching. The DNA matches TRBJ2-5 better at its end, which makes the J call doubtful. The sequenced sample was blood. For the CDR3, the sequence is CATSMTRDREETQYF. The nucleotide sequence reads as follows: TGTGCCACCTCAATGACTAGAGATAGAGAAGAGACCCAGTACTTC.